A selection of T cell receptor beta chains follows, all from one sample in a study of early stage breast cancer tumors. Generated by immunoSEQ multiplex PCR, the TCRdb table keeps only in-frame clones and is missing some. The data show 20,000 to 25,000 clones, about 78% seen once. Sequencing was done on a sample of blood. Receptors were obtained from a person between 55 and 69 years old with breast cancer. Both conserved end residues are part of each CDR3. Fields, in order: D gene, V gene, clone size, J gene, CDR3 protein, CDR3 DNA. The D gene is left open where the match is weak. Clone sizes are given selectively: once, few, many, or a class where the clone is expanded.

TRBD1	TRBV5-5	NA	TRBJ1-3	CASSLRPGQSSGNTIYF	TGTGCCAGCAGCTTAAGGCCGGGACAGAGCTCTGGAAACACCATATATTTT
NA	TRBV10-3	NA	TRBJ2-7	CAISSGQGYEQYF	TGTGCCATCAGTAGCGGTCAGGGCTACGAGCAGTACTTC
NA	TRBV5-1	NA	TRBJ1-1	CASTSAAGTTEAFF	TGCGCCAGCACCTCCGCGGCAGGGACCACTGAAGCTTTCTTT
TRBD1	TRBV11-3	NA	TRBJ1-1	CASSPGTGSTEAFF	TGTGCCAGCAGCCCCGGGACAGGGTCCACTGAAGCTTTCTTT
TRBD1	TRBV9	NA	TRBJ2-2	CASDRGETGELFF	TGTGCCAGCGACAGGGGTGAGACCGGGGAGCTGTTTTTT
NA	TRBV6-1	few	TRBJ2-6	CASSEPSGANVLTF	TGTGCCAGCAGTGAACCGTCGGGGGCCAACGTCCTGACTTTC
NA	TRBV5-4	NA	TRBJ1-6	CASSLGDRNNSPLHF	TGTGCCAGCAGCTTGGGGGACCGAAATAATTCACCCCTCCACTTT
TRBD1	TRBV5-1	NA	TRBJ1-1	CASNPTGGFTEAFF	TGCGCCAGCAACCCGACAGGGGGCTTTACTGAAGCTTTCTTT
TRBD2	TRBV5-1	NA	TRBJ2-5	CASSSTSGVQETQYF	TGCGCCAGCAGCTCAACTAGCGGGGTTCAAGAGACCCAGTACTTC
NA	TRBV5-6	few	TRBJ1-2	CASHTGHYGYTF	TGTGCCAGCCATACAGGGCACTATGGCTACACCTTC
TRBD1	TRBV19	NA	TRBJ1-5	CASSDWTGAHNQPQHF	TGTGCCAGTAGTGATTGGACAGGGGCCCACAATCAGCCCCAGCATTTT
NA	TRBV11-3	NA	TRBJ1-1	CASSIRGMNTEAFF	TGTGCCAGCAGCATCCGGGGGATGAACACTGAAGCTTTCTTT
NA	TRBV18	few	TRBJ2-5	CASSPYPQETQYF	TGTGCCAGCTCACCATACCCGCAAGAGACCCAGTACTTC
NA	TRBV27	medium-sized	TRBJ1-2	CASSPGTYYGYTF	TGTGCCAGCAGTCCGGGGACCTACTATGGCTACACCTTC
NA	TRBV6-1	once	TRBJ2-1	CASSEAGRFYNEQFF	TGTGCCAGCAGTGAAGCGGGGAGATTTTACAATGAGCAGTTCTTC
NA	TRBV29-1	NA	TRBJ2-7	CSVVRGSGEQYF	TGCAGCGTTGTTAGGGGTTCGGGAGAGCAGTACTTC
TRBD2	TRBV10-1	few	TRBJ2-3	CASFVLLAGGSDTQYF	TGCGCCTCCTTCGTGTTACTAGCGGGAGGCTCAGATACGCAGTATTTT
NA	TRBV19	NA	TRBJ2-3	CASQDSPTSDTQYF	TGTGCCAGTCAGGATAGCCCCACATCAGATACGCAGTATTTT
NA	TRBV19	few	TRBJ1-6	CASSSTANSPLHF	TGTGCCAGTAGTAGTACAGCTAATTCACCCCTCCACTTT
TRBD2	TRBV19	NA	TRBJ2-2	CASSIDNLFGGRLPVAGELFF	TGTGCCAGTAGTATAGATAATTTGTTCGGCGGGAGGCTCCCCGTTGCCGGGGAGCTGTTTTTT
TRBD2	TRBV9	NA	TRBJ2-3	CASSVSGVSTDTQYF	TGTGCCAGCAGCGTTAGCGGGGTGAGCACAGATACGCAGTATTTT
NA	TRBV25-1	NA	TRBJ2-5	CASSEYSPARGPQETQYF	TGTGCCAGCAGTGAATATTCGCCCGCCCGGGGGCCCCAAGAGACCCAGTACTTC
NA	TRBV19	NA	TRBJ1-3	CASSPNGFSGNTIYF	TGTGCCAGTAGTCCCAACGGATTTTCTGGAAACACCATATATTTT
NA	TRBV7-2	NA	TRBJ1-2	CASSLAAVNYGYTF	TGTGCCAGCAGCTTAGCCGCGGTAAACTATGGCTACACCTTC
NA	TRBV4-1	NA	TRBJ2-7	CASSPSGVHYEQYF	TGCGCCAGCAGCCCATCCGGAGTCCACTACGAGCAGTACTTC
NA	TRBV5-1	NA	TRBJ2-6	CASSSVGGGSGANVLTF	TGCGCCAGCAGCTCCGTAGGAGGTGGGTCTGGGGCCAACGTCCTGACTTTC
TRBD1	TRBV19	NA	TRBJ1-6	CASSMGTGAFSYNSPLHF	TGTGCCAGTAGTATGGGGACAGGGGCCTTCTCCTATAATTCACCCCTCCACTTT
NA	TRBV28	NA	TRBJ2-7	CASSKSQTPEQYF	TGTGCCAGCAGTAAGTCCCAGACCCCCGAGCAGTACTTC
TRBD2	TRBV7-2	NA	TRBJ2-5	CASSFEGGRAQYF	TGTGCCAGCAGCTTCGAGGGCGGGAGGGCCCAGTACTTC
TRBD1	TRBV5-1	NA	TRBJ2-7	CASSADATGGGYEQYF	TGCGCCAGCAGCGCGGATGCCACAGGGGGAGGCTACGAGCAGTACTTC
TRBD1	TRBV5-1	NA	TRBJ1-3	CASSFLGTGRSGNTIYF	TGCGCCAGCAGCTTCTTGGGGACAGGCCGCTCTGGAAACACCATATATTTT
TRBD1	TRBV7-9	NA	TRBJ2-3	CASSPRQGPTDTQYF	TGTGCCAGCAGCCCCAGACAGGGGCCCACAGATACGCAGTATTTT
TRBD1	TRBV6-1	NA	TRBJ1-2	CASSDAGGDYGYTF	TGTGCCAGCAGTGACGCAGGGGGGGACTATGGCTACACCTTC
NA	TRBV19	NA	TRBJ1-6	CASSNRPYNAYNSPLHF	TGTGCCAGTAGTAATAGACCGTACAACGCCTATAATTCACCCCTCCACTTT
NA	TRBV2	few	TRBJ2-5	CASSEFETQYF	TGTGCCAGCAGTGAATTTGAGACCCAGTACTTC
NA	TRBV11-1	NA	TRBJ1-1	CASSPPGRNTEAFF	TGTGCCAGCAGCCCTCCTGGTCGGAACACTGAAGCTTTCTTT
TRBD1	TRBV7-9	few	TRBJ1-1	CASSPRTGVNTEAFF	TGTGCCAGCAGCCCTAGGACAGGCGTGAACACTGAAGCTTTCTTT
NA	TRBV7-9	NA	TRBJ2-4	CASSLSERDSSLLF	TGTGCCAGCAGCTTAAGCGAGCGGGACAGTTCTCTCCTTTTC
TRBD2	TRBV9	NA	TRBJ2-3	CASSVNSGITDTQYF	TGTGCCAGCAGCGTTAATAGCGGGATCACAGATACGCAGTATTTT
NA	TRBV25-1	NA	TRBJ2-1	CASSESALEQFF	TGTGCCAGCAGTGAATCGGCACTGGAGCAGTTCTTC
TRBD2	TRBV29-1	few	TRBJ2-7	CSVESAGGPYEQYF	TGCAGCGTTGAGTCAGCGGGAGGGCCTTACGAGCAGTACTTC
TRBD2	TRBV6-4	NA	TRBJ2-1	CASSDLPSGGGHNEQFF	TGTGCCAGCAGTGACCTGCCCAGCGGGGGGGGGCACAATGAGCAGTTCTTC
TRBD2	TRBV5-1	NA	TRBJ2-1	CASSRTSGVYNEQFF	TGCGCCAGCAGCCGTACTAGCGGGGTCTACAATGAGCAGTTCTTC